A selection of T cell receptor beta chains follows, all from one sample in a study of OX40 agonist ivuxolimab in advanced cancers. Here immunoSEQ multiplex PCR was the method, and the copy in TCRdb shows in-frame clones only, minus some. This table has 70,000 or so clones, about 82% appearing once. Sequences were derived from CD4+ or CD8+ T cells sorted from blood, sampled in a trial of the OX40 agonist ivuxolimab. These receptors all come from an adult with an advanced solid tumor such as melanoma, head and neck, liver or kidney cancer. CDR3s include the opening cysteine and the closing phenylalanine or tryptophan. A D gene is named only where the DNA matches it firmly. For some rows the clone size is stated as once, few or many, or as a class when expanded; others skip it.

CDR3 protein: CASIRTGSSYNEQFF; CDR3 DNA: TGTGCCAGTATCCGGACAGGGAGCTCCTACAATGAGCAGTTCTTC; J gene: TRBJ2-1; D gene: TRBD1; CDR3 length: 15; clone size: NA; V gene: TRBV19
CDR3 protein: CASRPGQNYGYTF; CDR3 DNA: TGTGCCAGCAGACCAGGACAGAACTATGGCTACACCTTC; J gene: TRBJ1-2; D gene: NA; CDR3 length: 13; clone size: NA; V gene: TRBV2
CDR3 protein: CASSPGQRANTEAFF; CDR3 DNA: TGTGCCAGTAGTCCGGGACAAAGGGCGAACACTGAAGCTTTCTTT; J gene: TRBJ1-1; D gene: NA; CDR3 length: 15; clone size: NA; V gene: TRBV19
CDR3 protein: CATSNAGELFF; CDR3 DNA: TGTGCCACCTCTAACGCCGGGGAGCTGTTTTTT; J gene: TRBJ2-2; D gene: NA; CDR3 length: 11; clone size: NA; V gene: TRBV7-9
CDR3 protein: CSVEGGRSQETQYF; CDR3 DNA: TGCAGCGTTGAAGGGGGACGGTCCCAAGAGACCCAGTACTTC; J gene: TRBJ2-5; D gene: NA; CDR3 length: 14; clone size: NA; V gene: TRBV29-1
CDR3 protein: CASSLMGGAETQYF; CDR3 DNA: TGTGCCAGCAGCTTAATGGGGGGAGCGGAGACCCAGTACTTC; J gene: TRBJ2-5; D gene: NA; CDR3 length: 14; clone size: NA; V gene: TRBV7-3
CDR3 protein: CASSVDGGTDTQYF; CDR3 DNA: TGTGCCAGCAGCGTAGACGGGGGCACAGATACGCAGTATTTT; J gene: TRBJ2-3; D gene: NA; CDR3 length: 14; clone size: NA; V gene: TRBV9
CDR3 protein: CASSPPYDSGNTIYF; CDR3 DNA: TGTGCCAGCAGTCCCCCCTACGACTCTGGAAACACCATATATTTT; J gene: TRBJ1-3; D gene: NA; CDR3 length: 15; clone size: NA; V gene: TRBV6-5
CDR3 protein: CAGDRDNYGYTF; CDR3 DNA: TGTGCCGGGGACAGGGACAACTATGGCTACACCTTC; J gene: TRBJ1-2; D gene: TRBD1; CDR3 length: 12; clone size: NA; V gene: TRBV7-9
CDR3 protein: CASGGDRAFGNTIYF; CDR3 DNA: TGTGCTAGTGGGGGGGACAGGGCCTTTGGAAACACCATATATTTT; J gene: TRBJ1-3; D gene: TRBD1; CDR3 length: 15; clone size: NA; V gene: TRBV12-5
CDR3 protein: CASSFSSREQPEQYF; CDR3 DNA: TGTGCCAGCAGCTTTAGTTCCCGGGAGCAGCCCGAGCAGTACTTC; J gene: TRBJ2-7; D gene: NA; CDR3 length: 15; clone size: medium-sized; V gene: TRBV11-2
CDR3 protein: CASSSGTGGTNYGYTF; CDR3 DNA: TGTGCCAGCAGTTCGGGGACAGGGGGCACTAACTATGGCTACACCTTC; J gene: TRBJ1-2; D gene: TRBD1; CDR3 length: 16; clone size: NA; V gene: TRBV28
CDR3 protein: CASSEGLASGSGETQYF; CDR3 DNA: TGTGCCAGCAGTGAAGGTTTGGCTAGCGGGAGTGGTGAGACCCAGTACTTC; J gene: TRBJ2-5; D gene: TRBD2; CDR3 length: 17; clone size: large; V gene: TRBV2
CDR3 protein: CASSPGQAAYEQYF; CDR3 DNA: TGTGCCAGCAGCCCTGGACAGGCCGCCTACGAGCAGTACTTC; J gene: TRBJ2-7; D gene: TRBD1; CDR3 length: 14; clone size: NA; V gene: TRBV5-6
CDR3 protein: CASSFRGGIGETQYF; CDR3 DNA: TGTGCCAGCAGCTTTCGTGGGGGTATAGGGGAGACCCAGTACTTC; J gene: TRBJ2-5; D gene: NA; CDR3 length: 15; clone size: few; V gene: TRBV7-8
CDR3 protein: CASSPDLTAGNTIYF; CDR3 DNA: TGTGCCAGCAGCCCGGACCTTACTGCTGGAAACACCATATATTTT; J gene: TRBJ1-3; D gene: NA; CDR3 length: 15; clone size: NA; V gene: TRBV4-2
CDR3 protein: CASRGLAGTYTGELFF; CDR3 DNA: TGTGCCAGTAGGGGACTAGCGGGAACTTACACCGGGGAGCTGTTTTTT; J gene: TRBJ2-2; D gene: TRBD2; CDR3 length: 16; clone size: few; V gene: TRBV19
CDR3 protein: CASSLGGNTIYF; CDR3 DNA: TGTGCCAGCAGTTTGGGTGGAAACACCATATATTTT; J gene: TRBJ1-3; D gene: NA; CDR3 length: 12; clone size: NA; V gene: TRBV28
CDR3 protein: CASSPSRTGAHTDTQYF; CDR3 DNA: TGTGCCAGCAGCCCGTCAAGGACAGGGGCACACACAGATACGCAGTATTTT; J gene: TRBJ2-3; D gene: TRBD1; CDR3 length: 17; clone size: NA; V gene: TRBV7-3
CDR3 protein: CSVESPRATNEKLFF; CDR3 DNA: TGCAGCGTTGAAAGCCCCAGGGCAACTAATGAAAAACTGTTTTTT; J gene: TRBJ1-4; D gene: NA; CDR3 length: 15; clone size: NA; V gene: TRBV29-1
CDR3 protein: CAWSSAWGGRGETQYF; CDR3 DNA: TGTGCCTGGAGTTCCGCGTGGGGGGGGCGCGGGGAGACCCAGTACTTC; J gene: TRBJ2-5; D gene: NA; CDR3 length: 16; clone size: NA; V gene: TRBV30
CDR3 protein: CASRRGASYEQYF; CDR3 DNA: TGTGCCAGCAGACGAGGGGCCTCCTACGAGCAGTACTTC; J gene: TRBJ2-7; D gene: NA; CDR3 length: 13; clone size: NA; V gene: TRBV6-5
CDR3 protein: CASRQGSNNEQFF; CDR3 DNA: TGTGCCAGCAGACAGGGGAGTAACAATGAGCAGTTCTTC; J gene: TRBJ2-1; D gene: TRBD1; CDR3 length: 13; clone size: once; V gene: TRBV7-2
CDR3 protein: CRGQLNTEAFF; CDR3 DNA: TGCAGGGGACAACTGAACACTGAAGCTTTCTTT; J gene: TRBJ1-1; D gene: NA; CDR3 length: 11; clone size: NA; V gene: TRBV20-1
CDR3 protein: CSSRGGHTDTQYF; CDR3 DNA: TGCAGCTCACGGGGGGGCCACACAGATACGCAGTATTTT; J gene: TRBJ2-3; D gene: TRBD2; CDR3 length: 13; clone size: NA; V gene: TRBV29-1
CDR3 protein: CASSGPGTTTGPQHF; CDR3 DNA: TGTGCCAGTAGCGGGCCGGGGACTACAACGGGGCCCCAGCATTTT; J gene: TRBJ1-5; D gene: NA; CDR3 length: 15; clone size: NA; V gene: TRBV19
CDR3 protein: CASDQPALNTEAFF; CDR3 DNA: TGTGCCAGCGACCAACCCGCGCTGAACACTGAAGCTTTCTTT; J gene: TRBJ1-1; D gene: NA; CDR3 length: 14; clone size: NA; V gene: TRBV6-4
CDR3 protein: CASSIPGGQPGSPLHF; CDR3 DNA: TGTGCCAGTAGTATCCCCGGGGGACAGCCTGGTTCACCCCTCCACTTT; J gene: TRBJ1-6; D gene: TRBD1; CDR3 length: 16; clone size: NA; V gene: TRBV19
CDR3 protein: CASSPTLRTGSGGADTQYF; CDR3 DNA: TGTGCCAGCAGCCCCACACTTAGGACAGGGTCGGGGGGGGCAGATACGCAGTATTTT; J gene: TRBJ2-3; D gene: NA; CDR3 length: 19; clone size: few; V gene: TRBV7-3